The clone carrying this TCR beta chain came up a few times. MiXCR, applied by TCRdb to the 5' RACE reads, yields one record per CDR3 protein. This table holds roughly 150,000 distinct CDR3 sequences, around 3.5% found once. This entry comes from a study of identical twins. The ends were cut back, 1 base at V and 0 bases at J, with 13 bases in the middle. The CDR3 length is 17 residues. Per germline, CDR1 KGHDR and CDR2 SFDVKD. Each donor (without exception) was a healthy Caucasian. J is TRBJ2-3 and V is TRBV24-1; D may be TRBD1 or TRBD2 (5 bases each). The sequence was collected from a man aged 18 to 29 in good health. The sample consisted of memory T cells sorted from blood. CDR3 region: CATSDFFGDPSTDTQYF. The CDR3 nucleotides read TGTGCCACCAGTGATTTTTTCGGGGACCCGAGCACAGATACGCAGTATTTT.